Described below is a single T cell receptor beta chain sequence and its context. The antigen is unknown. The junction and the germline gene differ at one end; a read error may be behind it. CDR1 SGHNT and CDR2 YYREEE come from the germline V gene (reference sequence). This CDR3 has 16 residues. The data stem from a study of blood T cells in healthy people across ages. The study's findings and limits: Possibly confounding the expanded clonotype changes was the fact that donor CMV status was unknown. Estimated diversity, derived from one million T cells, was regarded as an underestimate. Observed TCR beta diversity per million T cells went down as age went up. This fall followed a roughly linear course with age.

A second PCR, run for about 7 to 12 cycles, used a sample-barcoded 5' primer plus a J-beta primer mix. Every cDNA was tagged by a template-switch adaptor with 12 random nucleotides. MiXCR, run by TCRdb on the 5' RACE reads, gives a single entry per CDR3 protein. The sample shows over 1,500,000 distinct CDR3 sequences, more than 35% of them seen only once. The specimen was blood. The chain recombines TRBV5-4 with TRBJ2-1, with TRBD1 matching over 8 bases. The clonotype comes from a human donor in good health. CDR3 sequence (DNA): TGTGCCACCAGCCTGACAGGGGTAAGGGCCTACAATGAGCAGTTCTTC. It translates to CATSLTGVRAYNEQFF. Filled out from reference TRBV5-4 and TRBJ2-1, the complete variable domain reads ETGVTQSPTHLIKTRGQQVTLRCSSQSGHNTVSWYQQALGQGPQFIFQYYREEENGRGNFPPRFSGLQFPNYSSELNVNALELDDSALYLCATSLTGVRAYNEQFFGPGTRLTVL.